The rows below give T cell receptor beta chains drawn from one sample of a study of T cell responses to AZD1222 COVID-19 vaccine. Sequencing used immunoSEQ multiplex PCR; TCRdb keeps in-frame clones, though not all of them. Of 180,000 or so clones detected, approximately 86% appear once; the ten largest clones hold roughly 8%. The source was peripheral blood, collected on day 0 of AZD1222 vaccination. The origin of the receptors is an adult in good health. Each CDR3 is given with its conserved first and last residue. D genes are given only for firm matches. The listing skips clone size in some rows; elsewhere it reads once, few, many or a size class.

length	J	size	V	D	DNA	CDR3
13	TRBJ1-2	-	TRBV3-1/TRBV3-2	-	TGTGCCAGCAGCCAAGGGAGACAGGCGGGCTACACCTTC	CASSQGRQAGYTF
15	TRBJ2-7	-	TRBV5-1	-	TGCGCCAGCAGCCCACTGACAGCCTCAAACTACGAGCAGTACTTC	CASSPLTASNYEQYF
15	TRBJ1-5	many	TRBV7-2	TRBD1	TGTGCCAGCAGCTTCGGGGACAGGGGTGATCAGCCCCAGCATTTT	CASSFGDRGDQPQHF
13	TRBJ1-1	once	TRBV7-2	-	TGTGCCAGCAGCTCAAGGAAGGTCGCTGAAGCTTTCTTT	CASSSRKVAEAFF
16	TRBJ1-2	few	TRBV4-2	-	TGTGCCAGCAGCCAAGATCTTGGGGGCCCCAACTATGGCTACACCTTC	CASSQDLGGPNYGYTF
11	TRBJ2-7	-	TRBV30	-	TGTGCCTGGAGTGTCGGGTACGAGCAGTACTTC	CAWSVGYEQYF
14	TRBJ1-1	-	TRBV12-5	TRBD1	TGTGCTAGTGGTTTGGTAACAGGGGGCACTGAAGCTTTCTTT	CASGLVTGGTEAFF
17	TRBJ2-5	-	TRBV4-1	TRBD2	TGCGCCAGCAGCCATAACCCGGGACTAGCGAAACAAGAGACCCAGTACTTC	CASSHNPGLAKQETQYF
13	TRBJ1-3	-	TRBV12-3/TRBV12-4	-	TGTGCCAGCAGTTTGGCAGGGCTAGACACCATATATTTT	CASSLAGLDTIYF
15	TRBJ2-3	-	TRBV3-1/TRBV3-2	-	TGTGCCAGCAGCCAAGAGTCTTTTTCCACAGATACGCAGTATTTT	CASSQESFSTDTQYF
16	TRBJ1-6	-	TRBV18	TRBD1	TGTGCCAGCTCACCGATGAAAGGACAGGGTGGTTCACCCCTCCACTTT	CASSPMKGQGGSPLHF
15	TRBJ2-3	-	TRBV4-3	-	TGCGCCAGCAGCCAGGGCCCTGCCGTGGACGATACGCAGTATTTT	CASSQGPAVDDTQYF
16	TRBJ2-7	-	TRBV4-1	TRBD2	TGCGCCAGCAGCCAGACTACTAGCGGGGGCCCTACGGGGCAGTACTTC	CASSQTTSGGPTGQYF
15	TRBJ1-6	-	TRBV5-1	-	TGCGCCAGCAGCTTGTTGGCAGACTCCCGTTCACCCCTCCACTTT	CASSLLADSRSPLHF
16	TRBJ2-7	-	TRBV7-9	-	TGTGCCAGCAGCCCTAACGTCATCCACGGGTCCTACGAGCAGTACTTC	CASSPNVIHGSYEQYF
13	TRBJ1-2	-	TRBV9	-	TGTGCCAGCAGCGATTTCAGGGAGCGCGGCTACACCTTC	CASSDFRERGYTF
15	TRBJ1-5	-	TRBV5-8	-	TGTGCCAGCAGCCGGGTGGTATCGAGCAATCAGCCCCAGCATTTT	CASSRVVSSNQPQHF
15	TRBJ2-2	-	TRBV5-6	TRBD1	TGTGCCAGCAGCTTAGGACAGGGGAACACCGGGGAGCTGTTTTTT	CASSLGQGNTGELFF
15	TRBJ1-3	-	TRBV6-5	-	TGTGCCAGCAGTCCCGGGACCGGCTCTGGAAACACCATATATTTT	CASSPGTGSGNTIYF
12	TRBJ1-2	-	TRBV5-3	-	TGTGCCAGAAGCTTTCCACGCGATGGCTACACCTTC	CARSFPRDGYTF
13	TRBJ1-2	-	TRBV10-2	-	TGCGCCAGCAGTCGAGTGGGGGCGGGAGGCTACACCTTC	CASSRVGAGGYTF
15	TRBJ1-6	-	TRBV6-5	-	TGTGCCAGCACCCTGGTCCACCCAGAGGATTCACCCCTCCACTTT	CASTLVHPEDSPLHF
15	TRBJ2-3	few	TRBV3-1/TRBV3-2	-	TGTGCCAGCAGCCAAGGGGGCGGGGACACAGATACGCAGTATTTT	CASSQGGGDTDTQYF
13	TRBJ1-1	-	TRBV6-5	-	TGTGCCAGCAGTTACTCTTTCCTTGCTGAAGCTTTCTTT	CASSYSFLAEAFF
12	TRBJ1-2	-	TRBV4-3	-	TGCGCCAGCAGCGAGGACGGCTATGGCTACACCTTC	CASSEDGYGYTF
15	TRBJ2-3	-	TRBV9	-	TGTGCCAGCAGCGTAGGCCTTCCCCCGGCCGATACGCAGTATTTT	CASSVGLPPADTQYF
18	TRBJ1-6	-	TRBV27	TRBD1	TGTGCCAGCAGCCAGGGACAGCCGCTCTCCTATGATAATTCACCCCTCCACTTT	CASSQGQPLSYDNSPLHF
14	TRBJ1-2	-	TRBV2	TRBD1	TGTGCCAGCAAATGGACAGGGTCTGGCTATGGCTACACCTTC	CASKWTGSGYGYTF
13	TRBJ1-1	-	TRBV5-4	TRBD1	TGTGCCAGCAGCGGGAGACAGGGCAGAGGAGCTTTCTTT	CASSGRQGRGAFF
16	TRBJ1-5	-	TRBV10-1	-	TGCGCCAGCAGCTTACGACAGGTGATTAGCAATCAGCCCCAGCATTTT	CASSLRQVISNQPQHF
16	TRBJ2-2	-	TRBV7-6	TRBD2	TGTGCCAGCAGCCGAACTAGCGCCGGTAACACCGGGGAGCTGTTTTTT	CASSRTSAGNTGELFF
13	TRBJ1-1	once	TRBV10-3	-	TGTGCCATCAGTGAGTCCGAACGGGGGGTAGCTTTCTTT	CAISESERGVAFF
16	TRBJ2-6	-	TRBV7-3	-	TGTGCCAGCAGCCCACAAGGAGGAGCTGGGGCCAACGTCCTGACTTTC	CASSPQGGAGANVLTF
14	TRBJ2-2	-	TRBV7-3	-	TGTGCCAGCAGCTCCGGGGGAGGCACCGGGGAGCTGTTTTTT	CASSSGGGTGELFF
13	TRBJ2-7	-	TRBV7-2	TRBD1	TGTGCCAGCAGGGGGACAGGTTCCTACGAGCAGTACTTC	CASRGTGSYEQYF
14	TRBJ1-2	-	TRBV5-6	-	TGTGCCAGCAGCCGGGGCCAGGGCTTCTATGGCTACACCTTC	CASSRGQGFYGYTF
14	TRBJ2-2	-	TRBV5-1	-	TGCGCCAGCAGCCACAGAGGTTCGGCCGGGGAGCTGTTTTTT	CASSHRGSAGELFF
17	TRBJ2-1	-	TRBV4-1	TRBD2	TGCGCCAGCAGCCAAGCCCCTAGTAGCGGGGGGGACAATGAGCAGTTCTTC	CASSQAPSSGGDNEQFF